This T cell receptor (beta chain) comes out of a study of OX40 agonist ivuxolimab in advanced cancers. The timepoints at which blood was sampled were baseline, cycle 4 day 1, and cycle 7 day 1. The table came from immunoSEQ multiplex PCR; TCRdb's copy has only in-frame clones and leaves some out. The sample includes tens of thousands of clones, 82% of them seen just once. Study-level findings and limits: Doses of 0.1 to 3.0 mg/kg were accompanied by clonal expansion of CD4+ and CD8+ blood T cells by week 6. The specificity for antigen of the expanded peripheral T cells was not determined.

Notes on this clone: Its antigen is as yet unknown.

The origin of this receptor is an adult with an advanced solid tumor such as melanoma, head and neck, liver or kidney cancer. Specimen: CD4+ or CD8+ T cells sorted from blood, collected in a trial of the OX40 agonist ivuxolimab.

This chain's CDR3 is CASTLQPPHGTGFYEQYF. CDR3 nucleotides: TGTGCCAGCACCCTACAACCGCCCCACGGGACAGGGTTCTACGAGCAGTACTTC. This sequence joins TRBV11-3 and TRBJ2-7; 9 nucleotides align to TRBD1. V dropped 7 bases and J dropped 3; count of bases not matched to a gene: 19. Germline V gene lookup returns CDR1 SGHNT and CDR2 YENEEA. The length of the CDR3 is 18 residues.